This TCR beta chain was profiled in a study of somatic mutations in cytotoxic T cells in rheumatoid arthritis. The V end was cut by 5 bases, the J end by 0 bases, with 16 bases between. The CDR3 is 16 residues long. Germline V lookup: CDR1 SEHNR, CDR2 FQNEAQ (reference sequence). TCRdb's table, derived via immunoSEQ multiplex PCR, lists solely in-frame clones and lacks some. The table has approximately 20,000 clones, 86% seen once; the top ten hold over 12%. The V and J genes are TRBV7-9 and TRBJ1-1, with D maybe TRBD1 (5 bases). This sequence was found in a middle-aged man in good health. Source material: CD8+ T cells sorted from blood. CDR3 amino acids: CASSPGTVNMNTEAFF. CDR3 nucleotide sequence: TGTGCCAGCAGCCCCGGGACCGTCAACATGAACACTGAAGCTTTCTTT. Using reference TRBV7-9 and TRBJ1-1 for the parts outside the CDR3, the full variable domain is DTGVSQNPRHKITKRGQNVTFRCDPISEHNRLYWYRQTLGQGPEFLTYFQNEAQLEKSRLLSDRFSAERPKGSFSTLEIQRTEQGDSAMYLCASSPGTVNMNTEAFFGQGTRLTVV.